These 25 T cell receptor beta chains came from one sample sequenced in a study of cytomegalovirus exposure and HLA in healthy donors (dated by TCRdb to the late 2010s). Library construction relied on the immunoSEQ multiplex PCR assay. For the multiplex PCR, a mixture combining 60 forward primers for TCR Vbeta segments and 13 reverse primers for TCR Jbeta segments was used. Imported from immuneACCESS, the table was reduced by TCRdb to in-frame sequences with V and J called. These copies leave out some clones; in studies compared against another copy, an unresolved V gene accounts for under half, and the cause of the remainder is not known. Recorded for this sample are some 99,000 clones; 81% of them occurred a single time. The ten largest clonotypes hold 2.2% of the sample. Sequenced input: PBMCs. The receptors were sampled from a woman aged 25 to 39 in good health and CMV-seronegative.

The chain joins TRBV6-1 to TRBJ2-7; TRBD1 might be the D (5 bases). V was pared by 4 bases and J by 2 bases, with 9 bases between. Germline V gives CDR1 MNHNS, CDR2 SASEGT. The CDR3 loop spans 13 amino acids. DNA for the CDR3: TGTGCCAGCAGTGGACAGACTGCCTACGAGCAGTACTTC. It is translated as CASSGQTAYEQYF.

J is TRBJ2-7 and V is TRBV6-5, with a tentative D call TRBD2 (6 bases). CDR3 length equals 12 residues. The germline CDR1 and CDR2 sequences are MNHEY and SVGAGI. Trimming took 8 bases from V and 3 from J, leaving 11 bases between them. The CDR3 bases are TGTGCCAGCTCCCCGGGGGACTACGAGCAGTACTTC. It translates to CASSPGDYEQYF.

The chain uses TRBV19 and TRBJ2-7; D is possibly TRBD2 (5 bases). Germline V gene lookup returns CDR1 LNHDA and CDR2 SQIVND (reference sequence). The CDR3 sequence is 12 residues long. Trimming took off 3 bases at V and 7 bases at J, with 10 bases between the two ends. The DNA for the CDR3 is TGTGCCAGTAGTATCCGGGGTTTGGAGCAGTACTTC. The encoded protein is CASSIRGLEQYF.

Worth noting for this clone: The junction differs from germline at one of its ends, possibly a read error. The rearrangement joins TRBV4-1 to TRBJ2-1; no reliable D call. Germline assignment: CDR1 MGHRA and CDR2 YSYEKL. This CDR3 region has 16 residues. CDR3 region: CASSQGVNSFGNEQFF. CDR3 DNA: TGTGCCAGCAGCCAAGGTGTAAACAGCTTTGGGAATGAGCAGTTCTTC.

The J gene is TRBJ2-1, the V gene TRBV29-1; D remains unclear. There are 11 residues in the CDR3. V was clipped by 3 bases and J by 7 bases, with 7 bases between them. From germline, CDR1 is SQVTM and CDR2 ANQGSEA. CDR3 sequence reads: CSVDPVNEQFF. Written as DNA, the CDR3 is TGCAGCGTTGACCCCGTGAATGAGCAGTTCTTC.

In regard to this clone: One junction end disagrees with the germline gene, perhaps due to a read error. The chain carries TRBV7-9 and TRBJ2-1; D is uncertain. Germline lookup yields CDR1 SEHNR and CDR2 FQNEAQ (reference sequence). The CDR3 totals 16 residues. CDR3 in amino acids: CSSSPPGVGSYNEQFF. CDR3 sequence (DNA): TGTTCCAGCAGCCCGCCGGGTGTCGGCTCCTACAATGAGCAGTTCTTC.

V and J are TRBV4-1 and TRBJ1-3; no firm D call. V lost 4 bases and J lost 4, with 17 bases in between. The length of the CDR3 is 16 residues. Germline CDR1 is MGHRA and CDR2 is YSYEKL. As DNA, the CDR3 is TGCGCCAGCAGCCCGCCGACTCGAGTTCGGGGAAACACCATATATTTT. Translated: CASSPPTRVRGNTIYF.

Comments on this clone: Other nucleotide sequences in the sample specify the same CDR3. DNA for the CDR3: TGTGCCAGCAGCTTGGGCGCCGGTAATGAAAAACTGTTTTTT. This encodes CASSLGAGNEKLFF. The rearrangement links TRBV7-9 to TRBJ1-4, with D unresolved. V was shortened by 3 bases and J by 4 bases, with 9 bases between the two germline ends. CDR1 SEHNR and CDR2 FQNEAQ come from the germline V gene (reference sequence). This CDR3 spans 14 amino acids.

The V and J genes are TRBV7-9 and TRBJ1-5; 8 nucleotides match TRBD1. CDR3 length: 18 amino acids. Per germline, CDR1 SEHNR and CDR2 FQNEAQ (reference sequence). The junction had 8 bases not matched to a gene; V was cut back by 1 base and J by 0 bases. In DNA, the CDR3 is TGTGCCAGCAGCTTAGAATCCGGGACAGGTAATAGCAATCAGCCCCAGCATTTT. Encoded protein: CASSLESGTGNSNQPQHF.

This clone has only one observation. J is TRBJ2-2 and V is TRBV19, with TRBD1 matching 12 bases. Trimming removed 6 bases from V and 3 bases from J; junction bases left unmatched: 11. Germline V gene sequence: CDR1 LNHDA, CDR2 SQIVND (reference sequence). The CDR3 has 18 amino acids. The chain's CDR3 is CASRDRRDRGQDTGELFF. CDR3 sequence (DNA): TGTGCCAGTAGAGACCGCCGGGACAGGGGGCAGGACACCGGGGAGCTGTTTTTT.

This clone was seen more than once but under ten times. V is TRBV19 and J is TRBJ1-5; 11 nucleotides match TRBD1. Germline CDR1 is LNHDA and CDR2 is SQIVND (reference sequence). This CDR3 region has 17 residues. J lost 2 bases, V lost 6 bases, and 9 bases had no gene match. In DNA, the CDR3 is TGTGCCAGTAGCTGGCGGGGACAGGGGGTAGGCAATCAGCCCCAGCATTTT. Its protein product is CASSWRGQGVGNQPQHF.

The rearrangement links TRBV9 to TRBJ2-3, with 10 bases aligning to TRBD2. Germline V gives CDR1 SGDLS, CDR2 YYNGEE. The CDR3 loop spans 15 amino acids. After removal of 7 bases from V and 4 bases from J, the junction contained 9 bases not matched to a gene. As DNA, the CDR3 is TGTGCCAGCCAAAGCGGGAGGGCCGGGGCAGATACGCAGTATTTT. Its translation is CASQSGRAGADTQYF.

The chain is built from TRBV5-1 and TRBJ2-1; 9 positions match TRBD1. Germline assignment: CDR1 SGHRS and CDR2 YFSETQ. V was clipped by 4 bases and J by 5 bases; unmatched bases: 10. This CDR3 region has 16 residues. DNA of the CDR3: TGCGCCAGCAGCCCACAGGGGGCGAATACAAACAATGAGCAGTTCTTC. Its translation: CASSPQGANTNNEQFF.

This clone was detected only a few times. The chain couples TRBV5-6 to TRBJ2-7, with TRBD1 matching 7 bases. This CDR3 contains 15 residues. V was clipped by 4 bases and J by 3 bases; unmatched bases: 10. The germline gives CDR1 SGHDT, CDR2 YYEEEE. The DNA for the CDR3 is TGTGCCAGCAGCGCGATACTTGACAGGGACTACGAGCAGTACTTC. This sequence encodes CASSAILDRDYEQYF.

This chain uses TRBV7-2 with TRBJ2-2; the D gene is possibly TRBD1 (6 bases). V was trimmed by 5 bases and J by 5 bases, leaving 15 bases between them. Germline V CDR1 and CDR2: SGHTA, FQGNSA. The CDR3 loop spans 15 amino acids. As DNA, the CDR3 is TGTGCCAGCAGCCCGAGGGGGAGTCAAACCGGGGAGCTGTTTTTT. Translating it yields CASSPRGSQTGELFF.

CDR3 coding DNA: TGCAGCCTGTCTGGAGGGGGCGCCTACACTGAAGCTTTCTTT. This sequence encodes CSLSGGGAYTEAFF. The rearrangement links TRBV29-1 to TRBJ1-1, with TRBD1 matching 7 bases. The V gene end was trimmed by 8 bases and the J gene end by 3 bases; junction bases not matched to a gene: 12. The CDR3 extends over 14 amino acids. Germline V lookup: CDR1 SQVTM, CDR2 ANQGSEA.

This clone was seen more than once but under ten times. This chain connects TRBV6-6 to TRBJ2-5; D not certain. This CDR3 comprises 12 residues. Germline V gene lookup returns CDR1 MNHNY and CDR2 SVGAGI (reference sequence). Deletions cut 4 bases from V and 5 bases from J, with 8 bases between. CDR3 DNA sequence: TGTGCCAGCAGTTCCCCGCGGGAGACCCAGTACTTC. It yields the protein CASSSPRETQYF.

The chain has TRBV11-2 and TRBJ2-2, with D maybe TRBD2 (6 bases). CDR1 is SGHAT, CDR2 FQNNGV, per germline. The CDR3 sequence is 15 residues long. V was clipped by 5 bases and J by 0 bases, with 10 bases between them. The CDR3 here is CASSAGRSNTGELFF. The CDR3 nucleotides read TGTGCCAGCAGCGCGGGGCGGTCGAACACCGGGGAGCTGTTTTTT.

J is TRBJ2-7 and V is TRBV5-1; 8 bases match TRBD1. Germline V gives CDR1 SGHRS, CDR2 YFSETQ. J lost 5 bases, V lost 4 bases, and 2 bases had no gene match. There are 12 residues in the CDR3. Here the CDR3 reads CASSLGQDEQYF. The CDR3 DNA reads TGCGCCAGCAGCCTGGGACAGGACGAGCAGTACTTC.

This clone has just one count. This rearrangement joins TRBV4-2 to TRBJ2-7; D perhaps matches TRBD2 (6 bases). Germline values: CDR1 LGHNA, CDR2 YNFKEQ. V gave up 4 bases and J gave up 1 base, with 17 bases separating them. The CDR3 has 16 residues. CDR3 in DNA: TGTGCCAGCAGCCCGAGGGGACTCGACACATCCTACGAGCAGTACTTC. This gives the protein CASSPRGLDTSYEQYF.

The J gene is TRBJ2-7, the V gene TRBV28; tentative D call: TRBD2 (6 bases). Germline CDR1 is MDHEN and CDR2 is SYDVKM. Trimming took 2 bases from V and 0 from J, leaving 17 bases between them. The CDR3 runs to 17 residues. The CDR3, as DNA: TGTGCCAGCAGTTTACAGTGGCGGGGCAGGATCTCCTACGAGCAGTACTTC. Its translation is CASSLQWRGRISYEQYF.

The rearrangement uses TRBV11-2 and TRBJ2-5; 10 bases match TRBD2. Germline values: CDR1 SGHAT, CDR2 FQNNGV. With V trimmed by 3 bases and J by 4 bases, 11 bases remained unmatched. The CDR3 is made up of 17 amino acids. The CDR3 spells CASSFRGPSSGGETQYF. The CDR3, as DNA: TGTGCCAGCAGCTTTCGGGGTCCGTCTAGCGGGGGAGAGACCCAGTACTTC.

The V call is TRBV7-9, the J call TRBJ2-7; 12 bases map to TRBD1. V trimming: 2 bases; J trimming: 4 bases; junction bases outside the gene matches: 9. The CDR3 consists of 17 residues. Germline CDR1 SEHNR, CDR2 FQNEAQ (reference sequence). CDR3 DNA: TGTGCCAGCAGCTTACTCTCCGGGACAGGGGGCATATACGAGCAGTACTTC. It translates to CASSLLSGTGGIYEQYF.

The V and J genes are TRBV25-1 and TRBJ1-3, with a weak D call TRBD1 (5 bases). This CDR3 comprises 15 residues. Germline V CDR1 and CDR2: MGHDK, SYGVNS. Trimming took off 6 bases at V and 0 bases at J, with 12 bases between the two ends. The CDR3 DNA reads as TGTGCCAGCAGGGAGGGGCGGAACTCTGGAAACACCATATATTTT. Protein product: CASREGRNSGNTIYF. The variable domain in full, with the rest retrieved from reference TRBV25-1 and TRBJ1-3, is EADIYQTPRYLVIGTGKKITLECSQTMGHDKMYWYQQDPGMELHLIHYSYGVNSTEKGDLSSESTVSRIRTEHFPLTLESARPSHTSQYLCASREGRNSGNTIYFGEGSWLTVV.

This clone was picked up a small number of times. This chain's CDR3 is CASRLGREGTQYF. The DNA of the CDR3 is TGTGCCAGCAGATTGGGAAGGGAGGGGACCCAGTACTTC. The rearrangement uses TRBV27 and TRBJ2-5, with 7 bases matching TRBD2. In germline, CDR1 is MNHEY, CDR2 SMNVEV (reference sequence). The CDR3 length is 13 residues. Trimming took 6 bases from V and 7 from J; bases not matched to a gene: 8.